This T cell receptor beta chain appears in the sequencing data of a study of shared clonotypes between healthy human individuals. The data were produced by immunoSEQ multiplex PCR, yet TCRdb's version contains in-frame clones alone and is incomplete. The sample holds around 1.6 million clones, 98% seen once. About this clone: Its antigen is as yet unknown.

Study-wide results and caveats: What naive subsets generally showed was a larger estimated richness than memory subsets showed.

This clonotype was sampled from a man younger than 45 in good health. Material for sequencing was naive CD4+ T cells sorted from blood. Subset defined: CD45RA+ positively selected.

The CDR3 nucleotides read TGTGCCAGCAGTGAAACGATCACGACAGGGGTTGACCAGCCCCAGCATTTT. Translating gives CASSETITTGVDQPQHF. The gene calls are TRBV6-1 and TRBJ1-5; the match to TRBD1 covers 8 bases. With 2 bases clipped from V and 7 bases from J, the junction kept 13 bases outside the gene matches. The CDR3 is 17 residues long. Germline values: CDR1 MNHNS, CDR2 SASEGT.